This TCR beta chain was captured by sequencing in a study of T cells in Graves' hyperthyroidism and ophthalmopathy. Notes on the study in general: Blood also contained most expanded thyroid clonotypes above 0.001.

Diagnostic assessment was based on clinical symptoms, serum thyroxine and TRAb, thyroid ultrasound and orbital computed tomography. Using RNA transcripts as the source, TCR beta CDR3 regions were amplified. The HTBI primer set was used in a first-round RT-PCR of the TCR CDR3. TCRdb passed the multiplex PCR reads through MiXCR, listing each CDR3 protein once. This repertoire shows approximately 370,000 distinct CDR3 sequences, roughly 15% found once; its top ten account for around a third. Germline V lookup: CDR1 MNHEY, CDR2 SVGEGT. The CDR3 runs to 16 residues. The V and J ends lost 4 bases and 2 bases respectively, with 16 bases between them. This clonotype came up many times. Its specificity is not known.

This TCR came from a woman aged 25 to 39 with Graves' hyperthyroidism that later progressed to Graves' ophthalmopathy. This chain joins TRBV6-2 or TRBV6-3 and TRBJ2-3; D might be TRBD2 (7 bases). Sample: blood. The CDR3 nucleotides are TGTGCCAGCAGTTCTAACCGGGGGGCCGTCACAGATACGCAGTATTTT. Protein: CASSSNRGAVTDTQYF.